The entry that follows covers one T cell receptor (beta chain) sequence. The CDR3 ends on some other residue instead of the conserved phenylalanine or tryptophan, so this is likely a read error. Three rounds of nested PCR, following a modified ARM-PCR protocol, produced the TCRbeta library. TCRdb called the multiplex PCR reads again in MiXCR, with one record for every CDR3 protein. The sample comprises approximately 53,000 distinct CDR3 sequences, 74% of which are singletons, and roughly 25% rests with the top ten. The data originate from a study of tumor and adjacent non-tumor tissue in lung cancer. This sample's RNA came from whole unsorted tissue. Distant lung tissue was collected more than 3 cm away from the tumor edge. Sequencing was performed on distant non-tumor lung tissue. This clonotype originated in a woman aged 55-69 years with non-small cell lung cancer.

CDR3 loop: CASSYTQQRANTGELFS. CDR3 DNA: TGTGCCAGCAGTTACACTCAACAGAGGGCCAACACAGGGGAGCTGTTTTCT. This chain links TRBV6-2 or TRBV6-3 with TRBJ2-2; tentative D call: TRBD2 (5 bases). Germline V gives CDR1 MNHEY, CDR2 SVGEGT. The CDR3 loop spans 17 amino acids.